This T cell receptor beta chain came from a study of shared clonotypes between healthy human individuals. Whole-study findings and limits: Rarefaction curves obtained for sorted subsets showed sequencing incomplete despite large depth.

Germline V gene data show CDR1 as SGHRS and CDR2 as YFSETQ. The CDR3 has 15 amino acids. Trimming removed 0 bases at V and 1 base at J, with 9 bases between. The test was conducted at deep level. Assay used: immunoSEQ multiplex PCR; TCRdb lists only in-frame clones, some missing. In the table there are about 1 million clones, roughly 80% of which are singletons. The authors divided CD4+ cells into CD45RA+ naive and CD45RA-negative memory subsets. On this clone itself: No antigen is known for it.

The rearrangement links TRBV5-1 to TRBJ2-3; tentatively, D is TRBD2 (5 bases). This receptor was obtained from a man aged 18 to 35 in good health. The specimen was memory CD4+ T cells sorted from blood. Subset denoted: CD45RA-negative fraction. The chain's CDR3 is CASSLDPAGTDTQYF. CDR3 nucleotide sequence: TGCGCCAGCAGCTTGGATCCAGCGGGCACAGATACGCAGTATTTT.